One sample yielded the 21 T cell receptor beta chains listed below, sequenced in a study of T cells expressing NK-cell markers. Following a re-call of the 5' RACE reads, TCRdb has one entry per CDR3 protein and lacks DNA. The ten top clones account for roughly 10%, within a sample of 350,000 to 400,000 distinct CDR3 sequences. Sequenced sample: blood T cells: a sorted CD56 or NKG2C T cell subset, CD4+ or CD8+ T cells, or bulk PBMC T cells (not recorded which). Receptors were obtained from a woman aged 45-59 years in good health.

The chain has TRBV19 and TRBJ1-3; TCRdb's D gene call, TRBD1, goes unchecked for lack of DNA. The CDR3 consists of 16 residues. Germline values: CDR1 LNHDA, CDR2 SQIVND (reference sequence). The CDR3 here is CASSIPGQFFGNTIYF.

J is TRBJ2-5 and V is TRBV12-3 or TRBV12-4; the D gene TCRdb calls, TRBD1, cannot be checked with no DNA. This CDR3 comprises 14 residues. CDR3 region: CASSLGSEGETQYF.

The chain uses TRBV10-3 and TRBJ2-5; TCRdb's D call, TRBD1, is unchecked because there is no DNA. The CDR3 runs to 12 residues. Germline assignment: CDR1 ENHRY and CDR2 SYGVKD. Here the CDR3 reads CAIRGTGKTQYF.

This sequence joins TRBV7-9 and TRBJ1-4; checking the TCRdb D call of TRBD1 is not possible without DNA. Germline V lookup: CDR1 SEHNR, CDR2 FQNEAQ (reference sequence). CDR3 size: 13 residues. CDR3 in amino acids: CASSPSGGEKLFF.

V usage is TRBV28 and J usage is TRBJ2-2; TCRdb names TRBD2, which stays unverified in the absence of DNA. The CDR3 sequence is 12 residues long. The germline V gene has CDR1 MDHEN and CDR2 SYDVKM. CDR3 loop: CASTSWSGELFF.

The chain is built from TRBV24-1 and TRBJ2-3; TCRdb picks TRBD1, but there is no DNA to check that call. The CDR3 runs to 12 residues. Germline CDR1 reads KGHDR; CDR2 reads SFDVKD. This chain's CDR3 is CATSKQGYTQYF.

The gene calls are TRBV20-1 and TRBJ2-2; TCRdb reports TRBD1, a call that lacks DNA to check it against. Germline CDR1 reads DFQATT; CDR2 reads SNEGSKA (reference sequence). The CDR3 is 18 residues long. The chain's CDR3 is CSAPDRGRTAGGTGELFF.

This chain connects TRBV10-3 to TRBJ2-7; the D call of TRBD2 rests on TCRdb alone, since no DNA is present to check it. The CDR3 is 12 amino acids. Germline loops: CDR1 ENHRY, CDR2 SYGVKD. The CDR3 here is CATTSGVYEQYF.

The chain employs TRBV7-2 and TRBJ2-3; the TCRdb call, TRBD2, lacks DNA for checking. Germline V gene lookup returns CDR1 SGHTA and CDR2 FQGNSA. The CDR3 is 18 amino acids. The CDR3: CASSRGTSGVEVTDTQYF.

This chain uses TRBV7-2 with TRBJ2-5. CDR1 and CDR2 (germline): SGHTA, FQGNSA. This CDR3 region has 15 residues. CDR3 loop: CASSLVDAYKETQYF.

This chain uses TRBV5-1 with TRBJ2-1; the D call of TRBD1 rests on TCRdb alone, since no DNA is present to check it. The CDR3 is made up of 15 amino acids. Germline V lookup: CDR1 SGHRS, CDR2 YFSETQ. The CDR3 loop reads CASSAGQGAYNEQFF. The full variable domain, in which reference TRBV5-1 and TRBJ2-1 provide the parts outside the CDR3, is KAGVTQTPRYLIKTRGQQVTLSCSPISGHRSVSWYQQTPGQGLQFLFEYFSETQRNKGNFPGRFSGRQFSNSRSEMNVSTLELGDSALYLCASSAGQGAYNEQFFGPGTRLTVL.

The chain recombines TRBV20-1 with TRBJ2-1; TCRdb's D call, TRBD2, is unchecked because there is no DNA. Germline values: CDR1 DFQATT, CDR2 SNEGSKA (reference sequence). The CDR3 extends over 14 amino acids. CDR3 protein: CSANLAGTSNEQFF.

CDR3 amino acids: CASSPLRLTDTQYF. The chain is built from TRBV6-2 or TRBV6-3 and TRBJ2-3; the D call of TRBD1 rests on TCRdb alone, since no DNA is present to check it. The CDR3 sequence is 14 residues long. Germline V gives CDR1 MNHEY, CDR2 SVGEGT.

The J gene is TRBJ2-1, the V gene TRBV29-1; TCRdb's assignment of TRBD2 cannot be checked, as there is no DNA. The CDR3 has 13 residues. Germline CDR1 SQVTM, CDR2 ANQGSEA. CDR3 in amino acids: CSVGERGYKEQFF.

The chain combines TRBV20-1 with TRBJ1-5; TCRdb's assignment of TRBD1 cannot be checked, as there is no DNA. Per the germline V gene, CDR1 is DFQATT and CDR2 is SNEGSKA (reference sequence). The CDR3 runs to 14 residues. The CDR3 sequence: CSARVPGYNQPQHF.

The rearrangement links TRBV7-3 to TRBJ2-5. CDR1 SGHTA and CDR2 FQGTGA come from the germline V gene. CDR3 size: 13 residues. CDR3: CASSRSVGETQYF. The full variable domain, in which reference TRBV7-3 and TRBJ2-5 provide the parts outside the CDR3, is GAGVSQTPSNKVTEKGKYVELRCDPISGHTALYWYRQSLGQGPEFLIYFQGTGAADDSGLPNDRFFAVRPEGSVSTLKIQRTERGDSAVYLCASSRSVGETQYFGPGTRLLVL.

The rearrangement uses TRBV11-2 and TRBJ2-3. From germline, CDR1 is SGHAT and CDR2 FQNNGV. The CDR3 spans 13 residues. CDR3 sequence reads: CASSLKTTDTQYF.

The J gene is TRBJ2-7, the V gene TRBV20-1. Germline V gene data show CDR1 as DFQATT and CDR2 as SNEGSKA (reference sequence). The CDR3 is made up of 13 amino acids. The CDR3 reads CSASFQGPYEQYF.

The chain combines TRBV20-1 with TRBJ2-7; the TCRdb D gene call, TRBD1, has no DNA to confirm it. This CDR3 has 15 amino acids. Germline V gives CDR1 DFQATT, CDR2 SNEGSKA (reference sequence). The CDR3 loop is CSARQTGGEGYEQYF.

V gene TRBV9 combines with J gene TRBJ1-3. CDR3 size: 14 residues. Germline V gene sequence: CDR1 SGDLS, CDR2 YYNGEE. The CDR3 reads CASSVWVSGNTIYF. The full variable domain, its missing parts supplied by reference TRBV9 and TRBJ1-3, is DSGVTQTPKHLITATGQRVTLRCSPRSGDLSVYWYQQSLDQGLQFLIQYYNGEERAKGNILERFSAQQFPDLHSELNLSSLELGDSALYFCASSVWVSGNTIYFGEGSWLTVV.

The rearrangement uses TRBV6-4 and TRBJ2-1; as DNA is missing, the TRBD2 call by TCRdb cannot be tested. The germline V gene has CDR1 MRHNA and CDR2 SNTAGT. The CDR3 consists of 16 residues. CDR3 amino acids: CASSVTGGSRYNEQFF.